Following are 21 T cell receptor beta chains from one sample sequenced in a study of blood T cell repertoires in COVID-19. Clones were read by immunoSEQ multiplex PCR, and TCRdb kept only the in-frame ones, dropping some. Of approximately 93,000 clones detected, more than 70% appear once; the ten largest clones hold approximately 15%. Sequenced material: peripheral blood. The receptors here all came from an elderly woman with acute or convalescent COVID-19.

This clone was observed a few times. The chain carries TRBV5-1 and TRBJ2-5; D gene unclear. The CDR3 is made up of 13 amino acids. Germline V gene data show CDR1 as SGHRS and CDR2 as YFSETQ. Trimming left V 4 bases short and J 5 bases short, with 12 bases between. CDR3 residues: CASSTNVGETQYF. The CDR3 nucleotides are TGCGCCAGCAGCACTAACGTCGGGGAGACCCAGTACTTC.

The chain has TRBV4-2 and TRBJ1-5, with D unresolved. Germline V gene sequence: CDR1 LGHNA, CDR2 YNFKEQ. Trimming stripped 0 bases from V and 6 bases from J, with 6 bases between. CDR3 length: 13 amino acids. The DNA for the CDR3 is TGTGCCAGCAGCCAAGATTCGCGTCAGCCCCAGCATTTT. This codes for CASSQDSRQPQHF.

This chain uses TRBV7-9 with TRBJ2-3; TRBD1 matches at 9 bases. CDR1 and CDR2 from the germline V gene are SEHNR and FQNEAQ (reference sequence). The trim removed 8 bases at V and 3 bases at J, leaving 6 bases unmatched. The CDR3 extends over 14 amino acids. CDR3 DNA sequence: TGTGCCAGCGCCGGGACAGGGTTTACAGATACGCAGTATTTT. This encodes CASAGTGFTDTQYF.

V is TRBV28 and J is TRBJ1-1; D remains unclear. The CDR3 sequence is 12 residues long. V shed 5 bases and J shed 6 bases, with 10 bases lying between them. Germline assignment: CDR1 MDHEN and CDR2 SYDVKM. This CDR3 reads CASSLSGSEAFF. For the CDR3, the DNA is TGTGCCAGCAGTCTCTCGGGGTCTGAAGCTTTCTTT.

V gene TRBV5-6 combines with J gene TRBJ2-2; no firm D call. Germline values: CDR1 SGHDT, CDR2 YYEEEE. The V end lost 2 bases, the J end lost 0 bases, and 14 bases lay between the germline ends. The CDR3 is 17 amino acids. The CDR3 is CASSLIGGRSNTGELFF. In nucleotides, the CDR3 is TGTGCCAGCAGCTTAATCGGCGGTCGGTCGAACACCGGGGAGCTGTTTTTT.

The chain has TRBV7-9 and TRBJ1-4; a possible D gene is TRBD1 (6 bases). Germline CDR1 reads SEHNR; CDR2 reads FQNEAQ (reference sequence). V was pared by 5 bases and J by 5 bases, with 9 bases between. This CDR3 has 13 residues. CDR3 in amino acids: CASSRGQNEKLFF. The CDR3 DNA reads as TGTGCCAGCAGCCGTGGACAGAATGAAAAACTGTTTTTT.

The chain is built from TRBV7-9 and TRBJ1-4; 7 nucleotides agree with TRBD1. The CDR3 consists of 14 residues. Germline lookup yields CDR1 SEHNR and CDR2 FQNEAQ (reference sequence). J was trimmed by 8 bases and V by 5 bases; bases with no gene match: 8. In DNA form, the CDR3 reads TGTGCCAGCAGCCTAGACAGGGTAGGCGAAAAACTGTTTTTT. Residues: CASSLDRVGEKLFF.

The CDR3 protein is CASSQQMNTEAFF. CDR3 coding DNA: TGTGCCAGCAGTCAACAGATGAACACTGAAGCTTTCTTT. The chain couples TRBV7-3 to TRBJ1-1; D ambiguous. Germline V CDR1 and CDR2: SGHTA, FQGTGA. The CDR3 runs to 13 residues. With 6 bases removed from V and 0 bases from J, the gap between germline ends came to 8 bases.

J is TRBJ1-1 and V is TRBV5-6, with TRBD1 as a possible D gene (6 bases). V was clipped by 3 bases and J by 7 bases, with 10 bases between them. Per the germline V gene, CDR1 is SGHDT and CDR2 is YYEEEE. The length of the CDR3 is 12 residues. The CDR3 DNA is TGTGCCAGCAGCTGGGGGGGCTTTGAAGCTTTCTTT. It codes for CASSWGGFEAFF.

The CDR3 coding sequence is TGCAGCGTTGAAGATCGCAGCGGGGGAAACACCATATATTTT. Residues: CSVEDRSGGNTIYF. The chain recombines TRBV29-1 with TRBJ1-3, with D hard to call. V shed 0 bases and J shed 4 bases, with 10 bases lying between them. CDR1 and CDR2 from the germline V gene are SQVTM and ANQGSEA. The CDR3 runs 14 residues.

V and J are TRBV5-4 and TRBJ1-1, with D tentatively TRBD1 (6 bases). V lost 2 bases to trimming and J lost 5 bases, with 10 bases between them. CDR1 and CDR2 from the germline V gene are SGHNT and YYREEE (reference sequence). This CDR3 has 13 amino acids. DNA of the CDR3: TGTGCCAGCAGCTTTACAGGGCGTACTGAAGCTTTCTTT. This gives the protein CASSFTGRTEAFF.

V gene TRBV7-9 combines with J gene TRBJ2-1; D may be TRBD1 (6 bases). The CDR3 is 14 residues long. V lost 2 bases and J lost 3, with 8 bases in between. Germline V gene data show CDR1 as SEHNR and CDR2 as FQNEAQ (reference sequence). The CDR3 bases are TGTGCCAGCAGCTTACAGGACAGCTACAATGAGCAGTTCTTC. This encodes CASSLQDSYNEQFF. The full variable domain, completed using reference TRBV7-9 and TRBJ2-1, is DTGVSQNPRHKITKRGQNVTFRCDPISEHNRLYWYRQTLGQGPEFLTYFQNEAQLEKSRLLSDRFSAERPKGSFSTLEIQRTEQGDSAMYLCASSLQDSYNEQFFGPGTRLTVL.

The chain uses TRBV10-3 and TRBJ1-2, with D perhaps TRBD1 (5 bases). Germline CDR1 and CDR2: ENHRY and SYGVKD. V lost 6 bases to trimming and J lost 6 bases, with 11 bases between them. The CDR3 is 12 amino acids. CDR3 residues: CAISGGGHGYTF. The DNA for the CDR3 is TGTGCCATCAGCGGGGGTGGTCATGGCTACACCTTC.

The rearrangement uses TRBV5-5 and TRBJ1-4; 8 bases map to TRBD1. CDR1 and CDR2 (germline): SGHKS, YYEKEE (reference sequence). This CDR3 contains 14 residues. V lost 3 bases, J lost 10 bases, and 8 bases stayed unmatched. The CDR3 nucleotides read TGTGCCAGCAGCTCCACAGGGGGACCGGGAAAACTGTTTTTT. Amino acid sequence: CASSSTGGPGKLFF. The variable domain in full, completed from reference TRBV5-5 and TRBJ1-4, reads DAGVTQSPTHLIKTRGQQVTLRCSPISGHKSVSWYQQVLGQGPQFIFQYYEKEERGRGNFPDRFSARQFPNYSSELNVNALLLGDSALYLCASSSTGGPGKLFFGSGTQLSVL.

The rearrangement links TRBV28 to TRBJ2-5, with 9 positions matching TRBD2. V lost 5 bases, J lost 4 bases, and 5 bases stayed unmatched. Germline V lookup: CDR1 MDHEN, CDR2 SYDVKM. The CDR3 is 14 residues long. CDR3 nucleotide sequence: TGTGCCAGCAGTCCTGGACTAGCGCGAGAGACCCAGTACTTC. Protein: CASSPGLARETQYF. The full variable domain, completed using reference TRBV28 and TRBJ2-5, is DVKVTQSSRYLVKRTGEKVFLECVQDMDHENMFWYRQDPGLGLRLIYFSYDVKMKEKGDIPEGYSVSREKKERFSLILESASTNQTSMYLCASSPGLARETQYFGPGTRLLVL.

In the case of this clone: Relative to the germline gene, one junction end is altered; a read error may explain this. The chain carries TRBV30 and TRBJ2-2; 8 nucleotides align to TRBD2. The CDR3 is 13 residues long. In germline, CDR1 is GTSNPN, CDR2 SVGIG (reference sequence). CDR3 sequence reads: CAGSGGNTGELFF. The CDR3 DNA follows: TGTGCCGGGAGCGGGGGGAACACCGGGGAGCTGTTTTTT.

The J gene is TRBJ2-2, the V gene TRBV9; D possibly corresponds to TRBD1 (6 bases). Trimming removed 4 bases at V and 0 bases at J, with 13 bases between. This CDR3 is 16 amino acids long. Germline V gives CDR1 SGDLS, CDR2 YYNGEE. The CDR3 is CASSPRQDPNTGELFF. The CDR3, as DNA: TGTGCCAGCAGCCCACGACAGGATCCGAACACCGGGGAGCTGTTTTTT.

The V gene is TRBV4-1, the J gene TRBJ2-1, with TRBD2 identical over 7 bases. With V trimmed by 0 bases and J by 1 base, 12 bases remained unmatched. The CDR3 runs 19 residues. Germline lookup yields CDR1 MGHRA and CDR2 YSYEKL. The CDR3 DNA follows: TGCGCCAGCAGCCAAGAGGGAGCCGCCGGGAGGTCTTCCTACAATGAGCAGTTCTTC. Protein sequence: CASSQEGAAGRSSYNEQFF.

This clone was counted many times. The CDR3 bases are TGTGCCAGCAGCTCGGGACTGCTCCTGCCCTCTAACTATGGCTACACCTTC. This translates into CASSSGLLLPSNYGYTF. The chain combines TRBV7-8 with TRBJ1-2, with a tentative D call TRBD1 (5 bases). Germline V CDR1 and CDR2: SGHVS, FQNEAQ. The ends were cut back, 4 bases at V and 0 bases at J, with 18 bases in the middle. This CDR3 has 17 residues.

The chain links TRBV30 to TRBJ2-1; no clear D gene. The germline gives CDR1 GTSNPN, CDR2 SVGIG (reference sequence). V was cut by 3 bases and J by 2 bases, with 11 bases left in between. The CDR3 loop spans 14 amino acids. The CDR3 sequence: CAWSRTNAYNEQFF. CDR3 DNA: TGTGCCTGGAGCAGAACAAATGCCTACAATGAGCAGTTCTTC.

The rearrangement joins TRBV5-5 to TRBJ1-5, with D possibly matching TRBD1 (6 bases). Germline CDR1 reads SGHKS; CDR2 reads YYEKEE (reference sequence). With 4 bases removed from V and 4 bases from J, the gap between germline ends came to 15 bases. The CDR3 is made up of 15 amino acids. Here the CDR3 DNA reads TGTGCCAGCAGCCTCACAGGGACCGGGAATCAGCCCCAGCATTTT. As protein: CASSLTGTGNQPQHF.